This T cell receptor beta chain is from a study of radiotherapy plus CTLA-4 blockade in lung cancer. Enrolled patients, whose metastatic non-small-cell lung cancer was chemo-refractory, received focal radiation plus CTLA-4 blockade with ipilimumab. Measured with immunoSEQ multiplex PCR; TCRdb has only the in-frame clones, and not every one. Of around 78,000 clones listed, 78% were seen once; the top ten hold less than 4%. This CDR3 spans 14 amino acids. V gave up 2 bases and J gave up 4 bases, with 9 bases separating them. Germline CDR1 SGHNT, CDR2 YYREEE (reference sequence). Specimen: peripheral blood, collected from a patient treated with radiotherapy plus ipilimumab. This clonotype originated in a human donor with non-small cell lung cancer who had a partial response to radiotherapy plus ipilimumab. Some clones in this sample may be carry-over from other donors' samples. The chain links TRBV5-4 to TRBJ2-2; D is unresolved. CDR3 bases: TGTGCCAGCAGCTTTGGCTCTTCCACCGGGGAGCTGTTTTTT. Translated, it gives CASSFGSSTGELFF.